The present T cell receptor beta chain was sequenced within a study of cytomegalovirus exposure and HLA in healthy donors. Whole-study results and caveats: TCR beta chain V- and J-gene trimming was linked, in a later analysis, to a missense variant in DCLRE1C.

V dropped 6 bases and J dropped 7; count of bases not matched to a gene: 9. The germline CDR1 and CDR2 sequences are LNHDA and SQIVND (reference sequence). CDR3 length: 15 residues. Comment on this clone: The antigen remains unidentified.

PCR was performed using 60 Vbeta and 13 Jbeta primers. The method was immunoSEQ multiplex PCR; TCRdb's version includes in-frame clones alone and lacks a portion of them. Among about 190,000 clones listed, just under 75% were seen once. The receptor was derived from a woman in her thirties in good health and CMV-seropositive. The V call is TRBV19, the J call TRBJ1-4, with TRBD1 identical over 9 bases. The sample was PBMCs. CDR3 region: CASSLSGTGSEKLFF. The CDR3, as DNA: TGTGCCAGTAGCCTGTCCGGGACAGGGTCTGAAAAACTGTTTTTT.